The 20 T cell receptor beta chains presented below share a single source sample, sequenced in a study of beta chain features in type 1 diabetes. The study, taken as a whole, reports: People with Type 1 diabetes carried modestly yet significantly shorter TCRB CDR3s in all four CD4+ subsets.

Sequenced material consisted of expressed TCRB transcripts (all of the isolated RNA was reverse transcribed). Here immunoSEQ multiplex PCR was the method, and the copy in TCRdb shows in-frame clones only, minus some. The sample shows over 150,000 clones, around 10% of them seen only once. Their specific antigens are unknown. Sample: central memory CD4+ T cells from blood. Receptors originate from a man aged 25-40 years with type 1 diabetes.

This clone was observed a handful of times. This rearrangement joins TRBV10-3 to TRBJ2-1; D gene ambiguous. Germline V CDR1 and CDR2: ENHRY, SYGVKD. V lost 10 bases and J 8 bases, leaving 21 bases between the germline ends. The CDR3 extends over 14 amino acids. The CDR3 sequence is CATATPVQNYEQFF. The CDR3 nucleotides are TGTGCCACAGCAACCCCGGTACAGAATTATGAGCAGTTCTTC.

The chain is built from TRBV5-4 and TRBJ1-1; maybe TRBD1 (5 bases). The germline CDR1 and CDR2 sequences are SGHNT and YYREEE (reference sequence). The CDR3 spans 14 residues. Trimming took off 3 bases at V and 10 bases at J, with 19 bases between the two ends. CDR3 loop: CASSSPGPGGRAFF. The CDR3 DNA is TGTGCCAGCAGCTCCCCCGGTCCGGGGGGTAGAGCTTTCTTT.

The chain uses TRBV2 and TRBJ2-5; 8 nucleotides match TRBD2. The ends lost 4 bases at V and 3 bases at J; junction bases unmatched: 10. The CDR3 totals 16 residues. Germline V gene sequence: CDR1 SNHLY, CDR2 FYNNEI. CDR3 in amino acids: CASSALGLAAEETQYF. In DNA form, the CDR3 reads TGTGCCAGCAGTGCCCTCGGACTAGCAGCAGAAGAGACCCAGTACTTC.

V gene TRBV14 combines with J gene TRBJ1-1; D possibly corresponds to TRBD1 (5 bases). The CDR3 spans 16 residues. Germline CDR1 reads SGHDN; CDR2 reads FVKESK. V was trimmed by 3 bases and J by 5 bases, leaving 19 bases between them. CDR3 coding DNA: TGTGCCAGCAGCCAGGGCGTCGTTGGGGCTCGAACTGAAGCTTTCTTT. This gives the protein CASSQGVVGARTEAFF.

J is TRBJ1-5 and V is TRBV7-9; 8 positions agree with TRBD1. The V segment lost 3 bases and the J segment 7 bases; nucleotides outside the gene matches: 8. The CDR3 is 15 residues long. Germline V lookup: CDR1 SEHNR, CDR2 FQNEAQ (reference sequence). CDR3 region: CASSFGTGQGQPQHF. The CDR3 DNA is TGTGCCAGCAGCTTTGGGACAGGACAAGGACAGCCCCAGCATTTT. Full variable domain (outside the CDR3, taken from reference TRBV7-9 and TRBJ1-5): DTGVSQNPRHKITKRGQNVTFRCDPISEHNRLYWYRQTLGQGPEFLTYFQNEAQLEKSRLLSDRFSAERPKGSFSTLEIQRTEQGDSAMYLCASSFGTGQGQPQHFGDGTRLSIL.

V and J are TRBV28 and TRBJ1-2, with 11 bases lining up with TRBD1. The CDR3 loop spans 17 amino acids. The trim removed 9 bases at V and 1 base at J, leaving 13 bases unmatched. Germline CDR1 MDHEN, CDR2 SYDVKM. The CDR3 spells CASGAADRGQLNYGYTF. CDR3 DNA sequence: TGTGCCAGTGGAGCGGCGGACAGGGGGCAACTTAACTATGGCTACACCTTC.

This clone was seen more than once but under ten times. The chain recombines TRBV6-5 with TRBJ2-6; D call uncertain. V was trimmed by 4 bases and J by 4 bases, leaving 5 bases between them. The CDR3 runs 13 residues. From germline, CDR1 is MNHEY and CDR2 SVGAGI. CDR3 nucleotides: TGTGCCAGCAGTTTATCCGGGGCCAACGTCCTGACTTTC. This translates into CASSLSGANVLTF.

A remark on this clone: The identical CDR3 is also encoded by other nucleotide sequences in the sample. The rearrangement links TRBV5-1 to TRBJ2-6; tentative D call: TRBD1 (7 bases). Germline loops: CDR1 SGHRS, CDR2 YFSETQ. The ends were cut back, 4 bases at V and 2 bases at J, with 10 bases in the middle. The length of the CDR3 is 15 residues. CDR3 bases: TGCGCCAGCAGCCCAGGGGGGCCTGGGGCCAACGTCCTGACTTTC. This codes for CASSPGGPGANVLTF.

The chain combines TRBV19 with TRBJ2-5; possible D gene TRBD1, 5 bases. CDR3 length: 15 residues. Germline V gives CDR1 LNHDA, CDR2 SQIVND (reference sequence). V was clipped by 6 bases and J by 3 bases, with 17 bases between them. The CDR3 sequence is CASRINDSPEETQYF. The DNA for the CDR3 is TGTGCCAGTAGGATAAACGACAGCCCTGAAGAGACCCAGTACTTC.

The gene calls are TRBV9 and TRBJ1-1; D remains unclear. CDR1 is SGDLS, CDR2 YYNGEE, per germline. Trimming stripped 0 bases from V and 0 bases from J, with 15 bases between. The CDR3 runs to 17 residues. CDR3 nucleotide sequence: TGTGCCAGCAGCGTAGGGCTGTCGGAGGTAATGAACACTGAAGCTTTCTTT. It encodes CASSVGLSEVMNTEAFF. The variable domain in full, completed from reference TRBV9 and TRBJ1-1, reads DSGVTQTPKHLITATGQRVTLRCSPRSGDLSVYWYQQSLDQGLQFLIQYYNGEERAKGNILERFSAQQFPDLHSELNLSSLELGDSALYFCASSVGLSEVMNTEAFFGQGTRLTVV.

This clone was counted only a few times. The gene calls are TRBV5-1 and TRBJ2-2, with D maybe TRBD1 (5 bases). The CDR3 loop spans 13 amino acids. Looked up from germline, CDR1 is SGHRS and CDR2 is YFSETQ. V was clipped by 3 bases and J by 4 bases, with 7 bases between them. The CDR3 reads CASSYDSTGELFF. DNA of the CDR3: TGCGCCAGCAGCTACGACAGCACCGGGGAGCTGTTTTTT. Full variable domain (outside the CDR3, taken from reference TRBV5-1 and TRBJ2-2): KAGVTQTPRYLIKTRGQQVTLSCSPISGHRSVSWYQQTPGQGLQFLFEYFSETQRNKGNFPGRFSGRQFSNSRSEMNVSTLELGDSALYLCASSYDSTGELFFGEGSRLTVL.

The V call is TRBV7-3, the J call TRBJ2-7, with 8 bases matching TRBD1. The CDR3 is made up of 13 amino acids. Germline CDR1 is SGHTA and CDR2 is FQGTGA. V shed 5 bases and J 6 bases; nucleotides not matched to a gene: 6. CDR3 amino acids: CASSGQGAGEQYF. The CDR3 coding sequence is TGTGCCAGCAGCGGGCAGGGGGCTGGCGAGCAGTACTTC.

The count of this clone is one. The chain combines TRBV28 with TRBJ2-7; a weak D match, TRBD1 (6 bases). V lost 3 bases and J lost 5, with 14 bases in between. The CDR3 length is 14 residues. Germline loops: CDR1 MDHEN, CDR2 SYDVKM. The CDR3 DNA is TGTGCCAGCAGTTTCCCATTACAGGGCGACGAGCAGTACTTC. Translated: CASSFPLQGDEQYF.

This rearrangement joins TRBV11-2 to TRBJ2-3; D is unclear. Germline lookup yields CDR1 SGHAT and CDR2 FQNNGV. Trimming took 1 base from V and 10 from J, leaving 15 bases between them. The CDR3 totals 14 residues. CDR3 DNA: TGTGCCAGCAGCTTAGGCCGACTCAATCCATCGCAGTATTTT. The encoded protein is CASSLGRLNPSQYF.

This clone was counted between two and nine times. V gene TRBV6-5 combines with J gene TRBJ2-6; tentatively, D is TRBD1 (6 bases). CDR1 is MNHEY, CDR2 SVGAGI, per germline. This CDR3 is built from 15 residues. Trimming pared 6 bases from V and 1 base from J, leaving 10 bases between. The CDR3 region has the DNA TGTGCCAGCAGCCAGAGGGGGTCTGGGGCCAACGTCCTGACTTTC. It is translated as CASSQRGSGANVLTF.

The chain has TRBV10-3 and TRBJ2-5; tentative D call: TRBD2 (7 bases). The V end was cut by 11 bases, the J end by 4 bases, with 11 bases between. CDR1 is ENHRY and CDR2 is SYGVKD in the germline V gene. The CDR3 loop spans 11 amino acids. The CDR3 DNA reads as TGTGCCGGAGGGGGGGGAGAGACCCAGTACTTC. Its protein product is CAGGGGETQYF.

This clone showed up just a few times. The chain couples TRBV7-2 to TRBJ2-3; D possibly corresponds to TRBD2 (5 bases). Trimming took 6 bases from V and 0 from J, leaving 13 bases between them. Germline CDR1 is SGHTA and CDR2 is FQGNSA. This CDR3 contains 15 residues. DNA for the CDR3: TGTGCCAGCAGATCACAGCGGATTAGCACAGATACGCAGTATTTT. Protein sequence: CASRSQRISTDTQYF.

V usage is TRBV6-5 and J usage is TRBJ2-7; possibly TRBD2 for D (7 bases). CDR3 length equals 14 residues. Trimming cost V 8 bases and J 3 bases, with 17 bases left between them. CDR1 and CDR2 from the germline V gene are MNHEY and SVGAGI. The DNA for the CDR3 is TGTGCCAGCGCGAAAAGGGGGGAGGGCTACGAGCAGTACTTC. Its translation: CASAKRGEGYEQYF.

The chain has TRBV19 and TRBJ1-1; possibly TRBD1 for D (5 bases). The CDR3 totals 15 residues. The V gene lost 3 bases and the J gene lost 7 bases, with 18 bases spanning the gap. CDR1 and CDR2 (germline): LNHDA, SQIVND (reference sequence). The CDR3 is CASSMGDYRSVEAFF. In DNA form, the CDR3 reads TGTGCCAGTAGTATGGGGGACTATAGGTCGGTTGAAGCTTTCTTT.

The genes are TRBV5-4 and TRBJ1-1; D is ambiguous. With 0 bases removed from V and 5 bases from J, the gap between germline ends came to 8 bases. The CDR3 length is 13 residues. Germline loops: CDR1 SGHNT, CDR2 YYREEE (reference sequence). The CDR3 loop reads CASSLGPETEAFF. In DNA, the CDR3 is TGTGCCAGCAGCTTGGGGCCGGAGACTGAAGCTTTCTTT. The full variable domain, completed using reference TRBV5-4 and TRBJ1-1, is ETGVTQSPTHLIKTRGQQVTLRCSSQSGHNTVSWYQQALGQGPQFIFQYYREEENGRGNFPPRFSGLQFPNYSSELNVNALELDDSALYLCASSLGPETEAFFGQGTRLTVV.